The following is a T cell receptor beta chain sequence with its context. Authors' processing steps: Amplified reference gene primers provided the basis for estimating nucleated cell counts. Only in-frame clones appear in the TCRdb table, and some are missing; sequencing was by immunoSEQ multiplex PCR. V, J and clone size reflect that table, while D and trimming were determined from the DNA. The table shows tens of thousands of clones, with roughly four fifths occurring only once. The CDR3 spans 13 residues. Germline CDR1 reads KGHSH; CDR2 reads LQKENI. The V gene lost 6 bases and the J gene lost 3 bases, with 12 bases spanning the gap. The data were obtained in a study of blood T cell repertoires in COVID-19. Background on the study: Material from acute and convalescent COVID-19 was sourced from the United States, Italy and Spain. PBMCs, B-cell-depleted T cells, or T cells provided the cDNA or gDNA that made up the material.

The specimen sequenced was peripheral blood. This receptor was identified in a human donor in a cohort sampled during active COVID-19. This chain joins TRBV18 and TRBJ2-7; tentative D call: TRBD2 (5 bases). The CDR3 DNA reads TGTGCCAGCTCGCCAACTAGAAACTACGAGCAGTACTTC. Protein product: CASSPTRNYEQYF.